Sequencing of this TCR beta chain was carried out in a study of shared clonotypes between healthy human individuals. For sorted subsets, 150 to 200 ng DNA per replicate equaled roughly 29,000 T cell genomes. Profiled with immunoSEQ multiplex PCR; TCRdb holds only in-frame clones, not every one. The repertoire includes roughly 380,000 clones, 96% of them detected once, and about 0.34% sits in the top ten. From germline, CDR1 is LNHDA and CDR2 SQIVND (reference sequence). Trimming removed 3 bases at V and 12 bases at J, with 9 bases between. This CDR3 is built from 11 residues. This TCR was recovered from a man younger than 45 in good health. J is TRBJ2-1 and V is TRBV19; D uncertain. The sample was memory CD8+ T cells sorted from blood. Subset noted: CD45RO+ cells pooled with CCR7-negative TemRA cells. CDR3 bases: TGTGCCAGTAGTATTTTTGGGGTGCAGTTCTTC. Translation gives CASSIFGVQFF.